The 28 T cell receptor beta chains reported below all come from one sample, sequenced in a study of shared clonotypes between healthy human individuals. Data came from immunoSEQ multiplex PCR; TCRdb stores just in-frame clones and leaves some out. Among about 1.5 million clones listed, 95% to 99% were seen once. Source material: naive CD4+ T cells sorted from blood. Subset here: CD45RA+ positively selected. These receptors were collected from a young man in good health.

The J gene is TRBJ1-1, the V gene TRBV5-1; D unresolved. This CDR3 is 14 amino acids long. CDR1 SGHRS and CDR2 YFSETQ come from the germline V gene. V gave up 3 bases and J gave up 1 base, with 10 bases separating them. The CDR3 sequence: CASSSHPQNTEAFF. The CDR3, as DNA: TGCGCCAGCAGCTCACACCCCCAGAACACTGAAGCTTTCTTT.

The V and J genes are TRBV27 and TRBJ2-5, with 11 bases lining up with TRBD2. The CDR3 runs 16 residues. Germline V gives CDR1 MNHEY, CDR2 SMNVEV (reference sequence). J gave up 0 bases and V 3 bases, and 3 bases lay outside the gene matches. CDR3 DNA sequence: TGTGCCAGCAGTTTCTTGGGACTAGCGGACCAAGAGACCCAGTACTTC. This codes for CASSFLGLADQETQYF.

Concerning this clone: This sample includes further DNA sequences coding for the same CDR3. The CDR3 nucleotides read TGCGCCAGCAGCTTGGGGGGAACAGATACGCAGTATTTT. It yields the protein CASSLGGTDTQYF. This chain connects TRBV5-1 to TRBJ2-3; D remains unclear. CDR1 is SGHRS, CDR2 YFSETQ, per germline. The CDR3 length is 13 residues. Trimming stripped 0 bases from V and 3 bases from J, with 5 bases between.

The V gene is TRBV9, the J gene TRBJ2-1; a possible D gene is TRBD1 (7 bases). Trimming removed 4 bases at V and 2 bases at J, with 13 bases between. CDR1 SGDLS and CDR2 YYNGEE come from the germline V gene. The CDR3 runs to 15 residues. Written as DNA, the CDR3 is TGTGCCAGCAGCCCTCAGGGGGAGGCCTACAATGAGCAGTTCTTC. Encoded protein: CASSPQGEAYNEQFF.

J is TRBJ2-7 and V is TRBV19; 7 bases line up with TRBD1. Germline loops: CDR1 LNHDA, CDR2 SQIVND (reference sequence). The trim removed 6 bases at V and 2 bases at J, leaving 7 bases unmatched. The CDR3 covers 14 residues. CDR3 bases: TGTGCCAGTAGCACGGGACAGTCAACCTACGAGCAGTACTTC. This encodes CASSTGQSTYEQYF.

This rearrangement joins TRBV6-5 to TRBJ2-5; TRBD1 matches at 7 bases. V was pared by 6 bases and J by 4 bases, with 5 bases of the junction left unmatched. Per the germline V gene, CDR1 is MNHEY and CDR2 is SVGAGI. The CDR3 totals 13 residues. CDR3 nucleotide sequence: TGTGCCAGCAGGAAGACAGGGTTAGAGACCCAGTACTTC. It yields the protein CASRKTGLETQYF.

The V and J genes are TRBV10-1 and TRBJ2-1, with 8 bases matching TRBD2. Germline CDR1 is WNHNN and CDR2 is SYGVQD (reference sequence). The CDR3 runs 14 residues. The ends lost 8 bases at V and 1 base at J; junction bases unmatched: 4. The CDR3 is CASGERGSYNEQFF. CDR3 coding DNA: TGCGCCAGCGGCGAGCGGGGGTCCTACAATGAGCAGTTCTTC.

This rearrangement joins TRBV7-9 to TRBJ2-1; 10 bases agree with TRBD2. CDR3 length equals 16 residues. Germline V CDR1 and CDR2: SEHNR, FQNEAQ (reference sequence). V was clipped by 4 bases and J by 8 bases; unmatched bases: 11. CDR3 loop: CASSSSLAGSLDEQFF. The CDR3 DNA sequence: TGTGCCAGCAGCTCCTCACTAGCGGGAAGTCTGGATGAGCAGTTCTTC.

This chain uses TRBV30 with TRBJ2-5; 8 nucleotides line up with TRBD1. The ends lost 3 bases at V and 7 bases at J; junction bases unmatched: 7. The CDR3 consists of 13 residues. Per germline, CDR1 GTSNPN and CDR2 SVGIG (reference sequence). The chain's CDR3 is CAWSTDRGGTQYF. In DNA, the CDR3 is TGTGCCTGGAGCACAGACAGGGGTGGGACCCAGTACTTC. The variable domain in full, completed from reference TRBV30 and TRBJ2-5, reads SQTIHQWPATLVQPVGSPLSLECTVEGTSNPNLYWYRQAAGRGLQLLFYSVGIGQISSEVPQNLSASRPQDRQFILSSKKLLLSDSGFYLCAWSTDRGGTQYFGPGTRLLVL.

CDR3 in amino acids: CASSGQGISYGYTF. The CDR3, as DNA: TGTGCCAGCAGCGGACAGGGAATCAGCTATGGCTACACCTTC. The V gene is TRBV9, the J gene TRBJ1-2, with 7 bases matching TRBD1. Losses at the gene ends were 3 bases for V and 4 bases for J; bases not matched to a gene: 6. Germline V gene data show CDR1 as SGDLS and CDR2 as YYNGEE. The CDR3 runs to 14 residues.

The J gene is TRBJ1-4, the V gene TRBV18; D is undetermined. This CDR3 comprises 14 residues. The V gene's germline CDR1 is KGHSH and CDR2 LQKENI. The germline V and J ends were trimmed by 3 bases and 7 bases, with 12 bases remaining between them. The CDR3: CASSPEDIFEKLFF. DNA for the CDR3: TGTGCCAGCTCACCTGAAGACATCTTTGAAAAACTGTTTTTT. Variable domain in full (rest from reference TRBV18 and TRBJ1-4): NAGVMQNPRHLVRRRGQEARLRCSPMKGHSHVYWYRQLPEEGLKFMVYLQKENIIDESGMPKERFSAEFPKEGPSILRIQQVVRGDSAAYFCASSPEDIFEKLFFGSGTQLSVL.

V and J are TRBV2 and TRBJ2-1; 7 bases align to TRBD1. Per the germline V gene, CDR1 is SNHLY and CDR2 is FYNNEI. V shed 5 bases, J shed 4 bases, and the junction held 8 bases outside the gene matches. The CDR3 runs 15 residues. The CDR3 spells CASSPAGTEYNEQFF. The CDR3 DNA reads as TGTGCCAGCAGTCCCGCCGGGACAGAATACAATGAGCAGTTCTTC.

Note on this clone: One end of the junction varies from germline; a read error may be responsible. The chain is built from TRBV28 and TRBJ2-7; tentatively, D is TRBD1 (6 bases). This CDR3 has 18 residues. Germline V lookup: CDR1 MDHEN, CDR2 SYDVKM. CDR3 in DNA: TGTGCCAGCAGTCTACTCGGCGGTTCGGCAGGGGTTCCTCACGAGCGGTACTTC. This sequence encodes CASSLLGGSAGVPHERYF.

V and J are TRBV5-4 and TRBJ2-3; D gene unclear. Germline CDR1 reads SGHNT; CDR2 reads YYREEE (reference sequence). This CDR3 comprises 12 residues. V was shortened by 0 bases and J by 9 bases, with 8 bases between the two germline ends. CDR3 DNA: TGTGCCAGCAGCTTGGGCGGCTCAACGCAGTATTTT. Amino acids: CASSLGGSTQYF.

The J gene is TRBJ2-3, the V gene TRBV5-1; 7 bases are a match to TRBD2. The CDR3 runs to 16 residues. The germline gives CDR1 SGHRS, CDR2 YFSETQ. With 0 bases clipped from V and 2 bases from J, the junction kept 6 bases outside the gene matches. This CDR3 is CASSLALAVNTDTQYF. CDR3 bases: TGCGCCAGCAGCTTGGCCCTAGCGGTGAACACAGATACGCAGTATTTT. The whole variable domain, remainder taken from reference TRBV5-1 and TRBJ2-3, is KAGVTQTPRYLIKTRGQQVTLSCSPISGHRSVSWYQQTPGQGLQFLFEYFSETQRNKGNFPGRFSGRQFSNSRSEMNVSTLELGDSALYLCASSLALAVNTDTQYFGPGTRLTVL.

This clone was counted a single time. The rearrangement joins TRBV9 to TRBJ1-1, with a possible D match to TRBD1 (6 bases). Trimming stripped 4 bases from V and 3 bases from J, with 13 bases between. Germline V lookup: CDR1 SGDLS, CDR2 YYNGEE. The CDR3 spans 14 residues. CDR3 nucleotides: TGTGCCAGCAGCAGCCGGACAGAATACACTGAAGCTTTCTTT. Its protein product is CASSSRTEYTEAFF. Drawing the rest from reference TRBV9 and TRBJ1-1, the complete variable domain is DSGVTQTPKHLITATGQRVTLRCSPRSGDLSVYWYQQSLDQGLQFLIQYYNGEERAKGNILERFSAQQFPDLHSELNLSSLELGDSALYFCASSSRTEYTEAFFGQGTRLTVV.

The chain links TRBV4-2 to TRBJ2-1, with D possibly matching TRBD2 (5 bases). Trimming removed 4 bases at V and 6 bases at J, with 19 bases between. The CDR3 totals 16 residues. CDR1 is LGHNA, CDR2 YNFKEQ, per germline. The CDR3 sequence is CASSPVGRFSGNEQFF. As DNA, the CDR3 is TGTGCCAGCAGCCCGGTCGGTAGGTTCAGCGGCAATGAGCAGTTCTTC.

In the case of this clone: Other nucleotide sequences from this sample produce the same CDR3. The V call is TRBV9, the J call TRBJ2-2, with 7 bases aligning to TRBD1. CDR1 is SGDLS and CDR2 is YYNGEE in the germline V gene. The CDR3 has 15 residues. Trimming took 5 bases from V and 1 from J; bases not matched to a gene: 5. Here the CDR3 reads CASSVSGGNTGELFF. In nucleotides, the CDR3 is TGTGCCAGCAGTGTCTCAGGGGGGAACACCGGGGAGCTGTTTTTT.

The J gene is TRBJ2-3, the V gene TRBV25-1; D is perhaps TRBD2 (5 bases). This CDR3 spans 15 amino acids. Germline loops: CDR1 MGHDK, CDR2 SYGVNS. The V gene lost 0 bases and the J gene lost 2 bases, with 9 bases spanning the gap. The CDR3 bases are TGTGCCAGCAGTGAATACCTGGGAGACACAGATACGCAGTATTTT. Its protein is CASSEYLGDTDTQYF. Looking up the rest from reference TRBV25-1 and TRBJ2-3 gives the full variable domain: EADIYQTPRYLVIGTGKKITLECSQTMGHDKMYWYQQDPGMELHLIHYSYGVNSTEKGDLSSESTVSRIRTEHFPLTLESARPSHTSQYLCASSEYLGDTDTQYFGPGTRLTVL.

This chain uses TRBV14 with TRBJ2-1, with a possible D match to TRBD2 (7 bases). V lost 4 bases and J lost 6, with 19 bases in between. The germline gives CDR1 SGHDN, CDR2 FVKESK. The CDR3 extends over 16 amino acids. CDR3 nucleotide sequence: TGTGCCAGCAGCCGGGGGGGACAACCTGGATCCAATGAGCAGTTCTTC. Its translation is CASSRGGQPGSNEQFF.

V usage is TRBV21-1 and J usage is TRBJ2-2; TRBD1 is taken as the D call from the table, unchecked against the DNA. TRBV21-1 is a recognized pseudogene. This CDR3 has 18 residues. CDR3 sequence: CASSTSGTGGFGTGELFF. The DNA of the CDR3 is TGTGCCAGCAGCACAAGTGGAACAGGGGGGTTTGGCACCGGGGAGCTGTTTTTT.

The DNA for the CDR3 is TGTGCCAGCAGCGTTGACGAATATCAGCCCCAGCATTTT. Its protein is CASSVDEYQPQHF. This sequence joins TRBV9 and TRBJ1-5; D unclear. CDR3 size: 13 residues. Trimming took 2 bases from V and 5 from J, leaving 8 bases between them. Germline lookup yields CDR1 SGDLS and CDR2 YYNGEE.

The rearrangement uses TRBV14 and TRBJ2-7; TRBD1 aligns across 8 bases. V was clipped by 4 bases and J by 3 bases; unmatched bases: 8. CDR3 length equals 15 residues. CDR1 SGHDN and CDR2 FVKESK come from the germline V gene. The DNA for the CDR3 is TGTGCCAGCAGCCCCGGACAGGGAAGATACTACGAGCAGTACTTC. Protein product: CASSPGQGRYYEQYF.

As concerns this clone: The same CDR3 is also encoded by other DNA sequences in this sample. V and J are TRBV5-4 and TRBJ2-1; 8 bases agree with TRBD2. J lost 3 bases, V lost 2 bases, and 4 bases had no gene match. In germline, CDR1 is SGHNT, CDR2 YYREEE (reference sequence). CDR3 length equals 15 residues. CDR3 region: CASSFSGTSYNEQFF. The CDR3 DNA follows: TGTGCCAGCAGCTTTTCCGGGACTAGCTACAATGAGCAGTTCTTC.

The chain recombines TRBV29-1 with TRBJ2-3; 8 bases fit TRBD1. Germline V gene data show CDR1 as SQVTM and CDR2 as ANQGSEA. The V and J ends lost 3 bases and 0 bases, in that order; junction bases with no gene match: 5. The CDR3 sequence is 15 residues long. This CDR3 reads CSVDYRDRSTDTQYF. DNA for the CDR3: TGCAGCGTTGATTACCGGGACAGGAGCACAGATACGCAGTATTTT.

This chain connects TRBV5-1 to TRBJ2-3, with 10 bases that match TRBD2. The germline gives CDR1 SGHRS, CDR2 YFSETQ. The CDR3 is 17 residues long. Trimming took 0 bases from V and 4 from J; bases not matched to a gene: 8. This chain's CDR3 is CASSLVASGSGADTQYF. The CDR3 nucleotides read TGCGCCAGCAGCTTGGTGGCTAGCGGGAGTGGCGCAGATACGCAGTATTTT.

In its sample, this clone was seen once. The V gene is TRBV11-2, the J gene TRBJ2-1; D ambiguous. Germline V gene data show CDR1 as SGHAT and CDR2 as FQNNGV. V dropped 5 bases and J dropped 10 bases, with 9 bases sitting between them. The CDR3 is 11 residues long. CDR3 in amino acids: CASSPSTEQFF. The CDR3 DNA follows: TGTGCCAGCAGCCCGTCAACCGAGCAGTTCTTC.

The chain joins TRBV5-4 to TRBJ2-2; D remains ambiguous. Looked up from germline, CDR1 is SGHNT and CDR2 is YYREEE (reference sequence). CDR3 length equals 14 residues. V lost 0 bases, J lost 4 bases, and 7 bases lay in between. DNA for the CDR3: TGTGCCAGCAGCTTGGCCTGGGGCACCGGGGAGCTGTTTTTT. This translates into CASSLAWGTGELFF.